This T cell receptor beta chain was sequenced for a study of blood T cell repertoires in COVID-19. Study as a whole: In each case, the material was cDNA or gDNA derived from T cells, B-cell-depleted T cells, or PBMCs.

Per the original data handling: Amplifying reference gene primers gave estimates of nucleated cell counts. The data were produced by immunoSEQ multiplex PCR, yet TCRdb's version contains in-frame clones alone and is incomplete. V and J calls plus clone size are reproduced from that table; the DNA served to infer D and trimming. The sample has approximately 240,000 clones; about 83% are singletons. This CDR3 has 13 amino acids. V was pared by 3 bases and J by 2 bases, with 7 bases between. This receptor was identified in a man in his fifties with acute or convalescent COVID-19. Source material: peripheral blood. This chain links TRBV12-3 or TRBV12-4 with TRBJ1-2; the D gene is possibly TRBD1 (6 bases). CDR3 nucleotide sequence: TGTGCCAGCAGTTTGGACAGCAACTATGGCTACACCTTC. Translation gives CASSLDSNYGYTF.